This T cell receptor beta chain was captured in a study of shared clonotypes between healthy human individuals. The assay was run at deep level. Sorted-subset replicate PCR reactions were performed with about 200 ng DNA, corresponding to roughly 29,000 T cell genomes. Produced via immunoSEQ multiplex PCR; TCRdb's table is partial and in-frame only. This sample has around 88,000 clones, with 68% found just once. With 6 bases removed from V and 2 bases from J, the gap between germline ends came to 15 bases. This CDR3 spans 15 amino acids. From germline, CDR1 is LGHNT and CDR2 FRNRAP. Combining CD45RO+ cells with CCR7-negative CD45RA+ TemRA cells gave CD8 memory.

V usage is TRBV12-5 and J usage is TRBJ2-3; weak D call: TRBD2 (5 bases). The source is a man aged 25-45 years in good health. The sequenced sample was memory CD8+ T cells sorted from blood. Regarding subset: CD45RO+ cells pooled with CCR7-negative TemRA cells. The CDR3 loop reads CASGAGVTYTDTQYF. CDR3 bases: TGTGCTAGTGGGGCGGGCGTTACATACACAGATACGCAGTATTTT.